A single sample gave rise to the 26 T cell receptor beta chains below, sequenced in a study of cytomegalovirus exposure and HLA in healthy donors. With 60 Vbeta and 13 Jbeta primers, the PCR was carried out. Here immunoSEQ multiplex PCR was the method, and the copy in TCRdb shows in-frame clones only, minus some. The sample includes 160,000 or so clones, around 80% of them seen just once. Material for sequencing was PBMCs. These receptors were taken from a woman aged 40 to 49 in good health and CMV-seronegative.

The genes are TRBV9 and TRBJ2-7; D possibly corresponds to TRBD1 (6 bases). V was cut by 2 bases and J by 7 bases, with 10 bases left in between. This CDR3 has 12 amino acids. Germline V lookup: CDR1 SGDLS, CDR2 YYNGEE. CDR3 coding DNA: TGTGCCAGCAGCGTTACAGGGAGTGAGCAGTACTTC. Encoded protein: CASSVTGSEQYF.

The genes are TRBV28 and TRBJ2-7; 9 bases map to TRBD1. Germline-derived CDR1 and CDR2 are MDHEN and SYDVKM. The CDR3 has 14 amino acids. With 4 bases clipped from V and 3 bases from J, the junction kept 4 bases outside the gene matches. Written as DNA, the CDR3 is TGTGCCAGCAGTTCAACAGGGGGCATCTACGAGCAGTACTTC. Protein sequence: CASSSTGGIYEQYF.

The CDR3 sequence is CASSTGSLSSGNTIYF. The CDR3 region has the DNA TGTGCCAGTAGCACAGGGTCCTTGAGCTCTGGAAACACCATATATTTT. The chain joins TRBV19 to TRBJ1-3; the D gene is possibly TRBD1 (6 bases). The CDR3 totals 16 residues. V was shortened by 6 bases and J by 0 bases, with 15 bases between the two germline ends. CDR1 and CDR2 (germline): LNHDA, SQIVND (reference sequence).

The genes are TRBV30 and TRBJ2-3; the D gene is possibly TRBD2 (5 bases). The germline CDR1 and CDR2 sequences are GTSNPN and SVGIG (reference sequence). V lost 2 bases and J lost 5, with 11 bases in between. The CDR3 has 13 amino acids. The CDR3 reads CAWSRAREDTQYF. The CDR3 coding sequence is TGTGCCTGGAGTAGAGCACGGGAAGATACGCAGTATTTT.

The CDR3 spells CASRPPGTAYNEQFF. CDR3 DNA: TGTGCCAGCCGACCCCCCGGGACAGCGTACAATGAGCAGTTCTTC. The chain joins TRBV27 to TRBJ2-1, with 7 bases matching TRBD1. The length of the CDR3 is 15 residues. The trim removed 8 bases at V and 4 bases at J, leaving 11 bases unmatched. Germline CDR1 is MNHEY and CDR2 is SMNVEV (reference sequence).

This clone was counted a single time. The CDR3 reads CASSEVGEFKAFF. The CDR3 nucleotides are TGTGCCAGCAGTGAAGTAGGAGAGTTTAAAGCTTTCTTT. V is TRBV2 and J is TRBJ1-1, with D uncertain. This CDR3 region has 13 residues. CDR1 SNHLY and CDR2 FYNNEI come from the germline V gene. The V gene lost 1 base and the J gene lost 9 bases, with 12 bases spanning the gap.

There are a few counts of this clone. This sequence joins TRBV10-3 and TRBJ1-1; D gene ambiguous. CDR3 size: 14 residues. V shed 1 base and J shed 0 bases, with 6 bases lying between them. The germline V gene has CDR1 ENHRY and CDR2 SYGVKD. CDR3 loop: CAISELELNTEAFF. CDR3 in DNA: TGTGCCATCAGTGAGTTGGAGTTGAACACTGAAGCTTTCTTT.

This clone was recorded a few times. The chain recombines TRBV6-5 with TRBJ1-2; 7 positions match TRBD1. CDR3 length: 14 amino acids. V lost 2 bases to trimming and J lost 5 bases; unmatched junction nucleotides: 5. Per the germline V gene, CDR1 is MNHEY and CDR2 is SVGAGI. CDR3 in DNA: TGTGCCAGCAGTTACGAAGGGACAGCGTATGGCTACACCTTC. This codes for CASSYEGTAYGYTF.

Here the CDR3 reads CASSAPGTGRTEAFF. The CDR3 coding sequence is TGTGCCAGCAGTGCGCCCGGGACAGGGAGGACTGAAGCTTTCTTT. The chain couples TRBV27 to TRBJ1-1; 9 bases match TRBD1. Looked up from germline, CDR1 is MNHEY and CDR2 is SMNVEV (reference sequence). Unmatched junction bases numbered 9, after V lost 5 bases and J lost 5 bases. The CDR3 covers 15 residues.

This chain joins TRBV29-1 and TRBJ2-5, with 10 positions matching TRBD1. CDR3 length: 14 residues. Per the germline V gene, CDR1 is SQVTM and CDR2 is ANQGSEA. The V segment lost 6 bases and the J segment 2 bases; nucleotides outside the gene matches: 6. The CDR3 here is CSVRQGAGQETQYF. In DNA form, the CDR3 reads TGCAGCGTACGACAGGGGGCGGGTCAAGAGACCCAGTACTTC.

This chain links TRBV7-9 with TRBJ2-3; TRBD2 aligns across 7 bases. This CDR3 is 15 amino acids long. The germline CDR1 and CDR2 sequences are SEHNR and FQNEAQ (reference sequence). Germline trimming cut 8 bases from V and 0 bases from J; bases unmatched to any gene: 8. The CDR3 DNA sequence: TGTGCCAGCTTACGGGCGGGAGCTAGCACAGATACGCAGTATTTT. Translating it yields CASLRAGASTDTQYF. Full variable domain (missing parts from reference TRBV7-9 and TRBJ2-3): DTGVSQNPRHKITKRGQNVTFRCDPISEHNRLYWYRQTLGQGPEFLTYFQNEAQLEKSRLLSDRFSAERPKGSFSTLEIQRTEQGDSAMYLCASLRAGASTDTQYFGPGTRLTVL.

CDR3 sequence: CASSSTLTEAFF. As DNA, the CDR3 is TGTGCCAGCAGCTCCACTCTGACTGAAGCTTTCTTT. The rearrangement uses TRBV28 and TRBJ1-1, with D unclear. Per the germline V gene, CDR1 is MDHEN and CDR2 is SYDVKM. V lost 6 bases and J 5 bases, leaving 10 bases between the germline ends. This CDR3 comprises 12 residues.

CDR3 nucleotides: TGTGCCAGCTCACCCAGAACAGGGGGCTATGGAAACACCATATATTTT. Residues: CASSPRTGGYGNTIYF. V and J are TRBV18 and TRBJ1-3; 9 positions match TRBD1. V shed 3 bases and J 3 bases; nucleotides not matched to a gene: 6. Germline CDR1 and CDR2: KGHSH and LQKENI. This CDR3 is 16 amino acids long.

J is TRBJ2-7 and V is TRBV6-1, with D perhaps TRBD1 (5 bases). CDR3 length equals 15 residues. With 3 bases removed from V and 0 bases from J, the gap between germline ends came to 12 bases. The germline CDR1 and CDR2 sequences are MNHNS and SASEGT. CDR3 nucleotide sequence: TGTGCCAGCAGTGAGGGGCAGGACCCCTCCTACGAGCAGTACTTC. As protein: CASSEGQDPSYEQYF.

This clone was detected a few times. The chain joins TRBV6-1 to TRBJ1-1, with 9 positions matching TRBD1. The CDR3 totals 13 residues. The germline gives CDR1 MNHNS, CDR2 SASEGT. With V trimmed by 7 bases and J by 7 bases, 7 bases remained unmatched. This CDR3 reads CASTRQGVVEAFF. The CDR3 bases are TGTGCCAGCACCCGACAGGGGGTGGTTGAAGCTTTCTTT.

Of note for this clone: The junction shows a germline mismatch at one end, possibly a read error. This chain connects TRBV7-7 to TRBJ2-2; 8 nucleotides line up with TRBD1. CDR1 SSHAT and CDR2 FNYEAQ come from the germline V gene (reference sequence). The CDR3 consists of 14 residues. The chain's CDR3 is CASSLDRGSGELFF. DNA of the CDR3: TGTGCTAGCAGCTTAGACAGGGGTTCCGGGGAGCTGTTTTTT.

V and J are TRBV7-9 and TRBJ1-2; tentative D call: TRBD1 (5 bases). Germline CDR1 is SEHNR and CDR2 is FQNEAQ (reference sequence). This CDR3 contains 14 residues. Trimming left V 1 base short and J 4 bases short, with 10 bases between. The CDR3 bases are TGTGCCAGCAGCTTAGGTGCAGGGCCCTATGGCTACACCTTC. It is translated as CASSLGAGPYGYTF.

V is TRBV30 and J is TRBJ2-5; D is unresolved. The CDR3 loop spans 11 amino acids. The V end was cut by 2 bases, the J end by 4 bases, with 5 bases between. The germline CDR1 and CDR2 sequences are GTSNPN and SVGIG (reference sequence). The chain's CDR3 is CAWSQLETQYF. CDR3 sequence (DNA): TGTGCCTGGAGTCAGTTAGAGACCCAGTACTTC.

V gene TRBV19 combines with J gene TRBJ1-1; possibly TRBD1 for D (6 bases). V lost 8 bases, J lost 0 bases, and 10 bases lay in between. Per germline, CDR1 LNHDA and CDR2 SQIVND (reference sequence). The CDR3 sequence is 13 residues long. CDR3 DNA sequence: TGTGCCAGTTCCGGACAGATGAACACTGAAGCTTTCTTT. Its protein is CASSGQMNTEAFF. Full variable domain (remainder filled in from reference TRBV19 and TRBJ1-1): DGGITQSPKYLFRKEGQNVTLSCEQNLNHDAMYWYRQDPGQGLRLIYYSQIVNDFQKGDIAEGYSVSREKKESFPLTVTSAQKNPTAFYLCASSGQMNTEAFFGQGTRLTVV.

This clone was detected only once. The chain joins TRBV4-1 to TRBJ1-1, with 8 bases aligning to TRBD1. Germline V gene lookup returns CDR1 MGHRA and CDR2 YSYEKL. The J segment lost 6 bases and the V segment lost 1 base, leaving 10 bases of the junction unmatched. The CDR3 extends over 16 amino acids. The CDR3: CASSQGYSQGVSEAFF. CDR3 DNA sequence: TGCGCCAGCAGCCAAGGCTACTCACAGGGGGTTTCTGAAGCTTTCTTT.

This chain connects TRBV6-4 to TRBJ2-7, with 9 nucleotides matching TRBD2. Germline trimming cut 10 bases from V and 2 bases from J; bases unmatched to any gene: 15. Germline-derived CDR1 and CDR2 are MRHNA and SNTAGT. The CDR3 extends over 16 amino acids. The chain's CDR3 is CATTTPRLAEAYEQYF. CDR3 in DNA: TGTGCCACCACAACCCCTCGACTAGCGGAGGCCTACGAGCAGTACTTC.

CDR3 DNA sequence: TGTGCCAGCAGTTTGGGGGCCGGGGCAGATACGCAGTATTTT. Translated, it gives CASSLGAGADTQYF. The genes are TRBV6-6 and TRBJ2-3; D is perhaps TRBD1 (6 bases). Deletions cut 4 bases from V and 4 bases from J, with 12 bases between. Per germline, CDR1 MNHNY and CDR2 SVGAGI (reference sequence). The CDR3 runs 14 residues.

The rearrangement uses TRBV11-2 and TRBJ2-5; TRBD1 might be the D (6 bases). The end of the DNA fits TRBJ2-7 better, so the J call may be wrong. The length of the CDR3 is 15 residues. The germline V gene encodes CDR1 SGHAT and CDR2 FQNNGV. The CDR3 is CASSFQPGASYEQYF. DNA of the CDR3: TGTGCCAGCAGTTTTCAACCAGGGGCTAGCTACGAGCAGTACTTC.

V usage is TRBV10-3 and J usage is TRBJ2-4; TRBD2 aligns across 7 bases. This CDR3 region has 13 residues. The junction had 11 bases not matched to a gene; V was cut back by 3 bases and J by 15 bases. Germline V gene lookup returns CDR1 ENHRY and CDR2 SYGVKD. CDR3 residues: CAISESSGAFGYF. The CDR3 DNA reads TGTGCCATCAGTGAATCCAGCGGGGCGTTTGGGTACTTC.

This chain links TRBV30 with TRBJ2-7; tentatively, D is TRBD2 (5 bases). The CDR3 covers 14 residues. Germline V gene sequence: CDR1 GTSNPN, CDR2 SVGIG (reference sequence). V lost 4 bases and J 0 bases, leaving 13 bases between the germline ends. The CDR3 DNA reads TGTGCCTGGACAGCTAGCTTTAGCTCCTACGAGCAGTACTTC. This translates into CAWTASFSSYEQYF. The whole variable domain, filled in from reference TRBV30 and TRBJ2-7, reads SQTIHQWPATLVQPVGSPLSLECTVEGTSNPNLYWYRQAAGRGLQLLFYSVGIGQISSEVPQNLSASRPQDRQFILSSKKLLLSDSGFYLCAWTASFSSYEQYFGPGTRLTVT.

This clone was seen more than once but under ten times. The chain links TRBV6-5 to TRBJ2-7; 8 bases fit TRBD1. V was pared by 5 bases and J by 6 bases, with 12 bases of the junction left unmatched. Looked up from germline, CDR1 is MNHEY and CDR2 is SVGAGI. The CDR3 has 15 residues. CDR3 nucleotides: TGTGCCAGCAGTCGAGGGACAGGTGGGGCCTCCGAGCAGTACTTC. It encodes CASSRGTGGASEQYF.